These 16 T cell receptor beta chains were all obtained from the same sample, sequenced in a study of blood T cell repertoires in COVID-19. Assay: immunoSEQ multiplex PCR; the TCRdb copy retains only in-frame clones and omits some. The top ten hold 2% to 3% of the sample, which has about 120,000 clones, under 80% seen once. Sequencing was carried out using peripheral blood. These receptors were taken from a man in his fifties with acute or convalescent COVID-19.

This clone is categorized as medium-sized. The V and J genes are TRBV6-6 and TRBJ1-1, with 7 bases matching TRBD1. The CDR3 covers 12 residues. The germline gives CDR1 MNHNY, CDR2 SVGAGI (reference sequence). The V gene end was trimmed by 8 bases and the J gene end by 3 bases; junction bases not matched to a gene: 3. CDR3 in amino acids: CASGDSHTEAFF. CDR3 nucleotide sequence: TGTGCCAGCGGGGACAGCCACACTGAAGCTTTCTTT.

The chain combines TRBV7-9 with TRBJ2-1; tentative D call: TRBD2 (5 bases). In germline, CDR1 is SEHNR, CDR2 FQNEAQ (reference sequence). Trimming left V 6 bases short and J 0 bases short, with 12 bases between. CDR3 length equals 15 residues. The CDR3 protein is CASRMGRSSYNEQFF. The CDR3 nucleotides read TGTGCCAGCAGGATGGGGAGAAGCTCCTACAATGAGCAGTTCTTC.

The chain employs TRBV18 and TRBJ2-6; the D is unclear. With 1 base removed from V and 1 base from J, the gap between germline ends came to 8 bases. The CDR3 spans 16 residues. Germline assignment: CDR1 KGHSH and CDR2 LQKENI. In DNA, the CDR3 is TGTGCCAGCTCACCACAGAGTTTGTCTGGGGCCAACGTCCTGACTTTC. This translates into CASSPQSLSGANVLTF. The whole variable domain, remainder taken from reference TRBV18 and TRBJ2-6, is NAGVMQNPRHLVRRRGQEARLRCSPMKGHSHVYWYRQLPEEGLKFMVYLQKENIIDESGMPKERFSAEFPKEGPSILRIQQVVRGDSAAYFCASSPQSLSGANVLTFGAGSRLTVL.

The rearrangement uses TRBV27 and TRBJ2-7, with 7 bases fitting TRBD1. The V and J ends lost 3 bases and 3 bases, in that order; junction bases with no gene match: 5. Germline CDR1 is MNHEY and CDR2 is SMNVEV (reference sequence). This CDR3 is built from 14 residues. The CDR3 sequence: CASSFGQAGYEQYF. In DNA, the CDR3 is TGTGCCAGCAGTTTTGGACAGGCGGGCTACGAGCAGTACTTC.

The chain joins TRBV5-6 to TRBJ1-2; D gene unclear. Germline lookup yields CDR1 SGHDT and CDR2 YYEEEE. V dropped 2 bases and J dropped 4 bases, with 12 bases sitting between them. This CDR3 has 14 residues. The CDR3 loop reads CASSFRIETYGYTF. The CDR3 nucleotides read TGTGCCAGCAGCTTTAGAATCGAAACCTATGGCTACACCTTC.

V is TRBV2 and J is TRBJ1-4; D not certain. Trimming removed 5 bases at V and 8 bases at J, with 6 bases between. The CDR3 is 11 residues long. The germline V gene has CDR1 SNHLY and CDR2 FYNNEI. The CDR3 DNA is TGTGCCAGCAGTATCCAGGAAAAACTGTTTTTT. This translates into CASSIQEKLFF.

The chain carries TRBV27 and TRBJ2-7; 7 bases are shared with TRBD2. The CDR3 covers 14 residues. The ends lost 6 bases at V and 2 bases at J; junction bases unmatched: 7. In germline, CDR1 is MNHEY, CDR2 SMNVEV (reference sequence). The CDR3 DNA reads as TGTGCCAGCAGGGGGATCGCGGGGGCCTACGAGCAGTACTTC. It yields the protein CASRGIAGAYEQYF.

The chain carries TRBV7-8 and TRBJ1-3; D is unclear. Germline values: CDR1 SGHVS, CDR2 FQNEAQ. V lost 1 base, J lost 2 bases, and 12 bases lay in between. The CDR3 totals 16 residues. CDR3 in DNA: TGTGCCAGCAGCTTAGATACGGGATCAGCTGGAAACACCATATATTTT. Its protein product is CASSLDTGSAGNTIYF.

The chain has TRBV6-5 and TRBJ2-2; 8 bases align to TRBD1. The CDR3 contains 16 residues. V dropped 4 bases and J dropped 3; count of bases not matched to a gene: 7. From germline, CDR1 is MNHEY and CDR2 SVGAGI. Here the CDR3 DNA reads TGTGCCAGCAGTTTTCAGGGGGCGCAGGACACCGGGGAGCTGTTTTTT. Protein product: CASSFQGAQDTGELFF.

The V call is TRBV7-9, the J call TRBJ1-2; TRBD1 is a possible D gene (5 bases). This CDR3 is 15 amino acids long. The germline CDR1 and CDR2 sequences are SEHNR and FQNEAQ (reference sequence). The V end lost 1 base, the J end lost 4 bases, and 13 bases lay between the germline ends. CDR3 region: CASSLESTDAYGYTF. The CDR3 DNA is TGTGCCAGCAGCTTAGAGTCGACAGACGCCTATGGCTACACCTTC.

The chain uses TRBV29-1 and TRBJ2-3; 8 bases map to TRBD2. CDR1 and CDR2 from the germline V gene are SQVTM and ANQGSEA. The junction had 11 bases not matched to a gene; V was cut back by 7 bases and J by 2 bases. The CDR3 extends over 15 amino acids. The CDR3 bases are TGCAGCGCTTCACCGACTAGCGCGAACACAGATACGCAGTATTTT. Translation gives CSASPTSANTDTQYF.

V gene TRBV20-1 combines with J gene TRBJ2-1; D is uncertain. The V end was cut by 3 bases, the J end by 4 bases, with 4 bases between. Germline lookup yields CDR1 DFQATT and CDR2 SNEGSKA (reference sequence). This CDR3 region has 11 residues. CDR3 loop: CSASPYNEQFF. The DNA of the CDR3 is TGCAGTGCTAGCCCATACAATGAGCAGTTCTTC.

The chain has TRBV3-1 (or the pseudogene TRBV3-2) and TRBJ1-6, with unresolved D. The CDR3 contains 18 residues. CDR1 and CDR2 from the germline V gene are LGHDT and YNNKEL (reference sequence). Trimming took 0 bases from V and 0 from J, leaving 12 bases between them. The CDR3 DNA follows: TGTGCCAGCAGCCAAGACCCAGGAGGATACTCCTATAATTCACCCCTCCACTTT. Residues: CASSQDPGGYSYNSPLHF.

The gene calls are TRBV24-1 and TRBJ2-3, with 10 bases aligning to TRBD2. Germline trimming cut 2 bases from V and 4 bases from J; bases unmatched to any gene: 5. Germline loops: CDR1 KGHDR, CDR2 SFDVKD. The CDR3 covers 16 residues. Written as DNA, the CDR3 is TGTGCCACCAGTGATTCTAGCGGGAGTATCGCAGATACGCAGTATTTT. The encoded protein is CATSDSSGSIADTQYF.

This sequence joins TRBV27 and TRBJ2-3, with 7 bases lining up with TRBD1. CDR3 length: 15 amino acids. V was pared by 4 bases and J by 4 bases, with 8 bases of the junction left unmatched. CDR1 is MNHEY, CDR2 SMNVEV, per germline (reference sequence). Written as DNA, the CDR3 is TGTGCCAGCAGTTCGGACAGGTTTCTCTCAGATACGCAGTATTTT. Protein product: CASSSDRFLSDTQYF.

This clone was seen more than once but under ten times. The rearrangement joins TRBV5-1 to TRBJ2-7; 9 nucleotides align to TRBD2. V trimming: 2 bases; J trimming: 3 bases; junction bases outside the gene matches: 9. The length of the CDR3 is 16 residues. CDR1 is SGHRS, CDR2 YFSETQ, per germline. In nucleotides, the CDR3 is TGCGCCAGCAGCTTAAAGGGGACTAGCCCTGGCTACGAGCAGTACTTC. Translation: CASSLKGTSPGYEQYF. The whole variable domain, filled in from reference TRBV5-1 and TRBJ2-7, reads KAGVTQTPRYLIKTRGQQVTLSCSPISGHRSVSWYQQTPGQGLQFLFEYFSETQRNKGNFPGRFSGRQFSNSRSEMNVSTLELGDSALYLCASSLKGTSPGYEQYFGPGTRLTVT.